This T cell receptor (beta chain) was found in a study of blood T cells in healthy people across ages (dated by TCRdb to the mid-2010s). Regarding the complete study: In model experiments, template switching captured roughly one uniquely barcoded TCR beta cDNA molecule for every two T cells. Age-related changes in TCR beta repertoire diversity were measured in the study by deep sequencing normalized with unique cDNA molecular identifiers. The donors were split into four age groups: young (average roughly 15 years), middle-aged (over 35), aged (approximately 60) and long-lived (approximately 80). Donors of different ages were randomly distributed across sequencing lanes to avoid experimental bias. Using the same blood draw, the study looked at two additional independent replicas of 1 million unique cDNA reads for two donors, one aged 18 to 30 and the other aged 80 or older. General study outcomes and caveats: Compared with the aged group, the long-lived group had more naive CD4+ T cells, fewer expanded clones and increased TCR diversity, a pattern suggesting age selection. The CMV infection status of donors was not known, potentially confounding age-related changes in expanded clonotypes. As age increased, observed TCR beta diversity per million T cells dropped in a roughly linear way, and a significant reduction was already evident by age about 36. Estimates of total diversity from one million sequenced T cells were regarded as lower bounds and underestimates. There was a strong correlation between observed TCR beta diversity and the percentage of naive T cells measured by flow cytometry. Because profiling used bulk unsorted PBMCs, naive and antigen-experienced compartments could not be compared conclusively.

The library was made by 5' RACE. The instrument given in TCRdb is Illumina HiSeq 2500. A second about 7 to 12 cycle PCR used a sample-barcoded 5' primer and a J-beta primer mix. A template-switch 5' adaptor carrying 12 random nucleotides introduced a unique molecular identifier onto each TCR beta cDNA molecule. Each sample yielded at least 2.5 million CDR3-containing paired-end reads. First-strand cDNA was synthesized from all RNA with the Mint cDNA synthesis kit, primed by a TRBC-specific oligonucleotide. All cDNA was treated with uracil-DNA glycosylase and then went through a first 18-cycle PCR with the universal primers M1SS and BC2_uni_R. From the authors' description of their analysis: Normalization of each sample was performed by random selection of 1 million high-quality reads, each carrying a distinct molecular identifier. Instead of being binned into consensus sequences, reads that shared molecular identifiers were thrown out. MiTCR, set to a Q25 quality threshold and the strictest error-elimination algorithm, was used for CDR3 identification, clonotype clustering and error correction. A nonparametric unseen species model with Euler transformation was used to estimate lower-bound total TCR beta diversity. TCRdb applied fastp at Q25 and MiXCR to the public reads, then kept only in-frame beta chains. One record per CDR3 amino acid sequence lists the most common genes and DNA. The V and J calls follow TCRdb's processing rather than the paper's. Recorded for this sample are about 620,000 distinct CDR3 sequences; 52% of them occurred a single time. Roughly 13% of the sample is held by the ten biggest clonotypes.

Spanning cysteine to phenylalanine, the CDR3 consists of 15 amino acids. Just the 45-base CDR3 DNA is kept, in frame starting at base 1. V is cut by 5 bases and J by 3 bases, and the space between the germline ends is 16 bases. Based on the germline V gene, the CDR1 and CDR2 sequences are SGHRS and YFSETQ. The roughly 39 donors, aged roughly 6 to 100 years, were systemically healthy Caucasian individuals from Russia. Each donor gave approximately 9.3 milliliters of peripheral blood, collected into EDTA-treated Vacutainer tubes. Ficoll-Paque density-gradient centrifugation was used to isolate PBMCs, with at least 7 million obtained per sample. Trizol reagent was used to extract total RNA from PBMCs, with at least 5.5 micrograms per sample. The percentages of naive CD45RAhigh/CD27high T cells were determined by flow cytometry on a PBMC aliquot from every donor. As for this clonotype: Its cognate antigen has yet to be identified. Base quality data are lacking; no much larger clone is found one base away.

Sequenced sample: blood. The chain joins TRBV5-1 to TRBJ2-3; perhaps TRBD2 is the D gene, with 6 bases matching. The clonotype was recovered from a woman of 80 years or more in good health. The base sequence is TGCGCCAGCAGGCCTCCGGGCCTAGCGACAGATACGCAGTATTTT. Translated, this gives CASRPPGLATDTQYF.